This entry features one T cell receptor beta chain sequence. Following extraction, RNA underwent reverse transcription to cDNA, which served as the sequencing template. The assay was immunoSEQ multiplex PCR, and TCRdb's table has in-frame clones only and misses some. This table has more than 95,000 clones, approximately 60% appearing once. These data belong to a study of CD8+ T cells in alopecia areata. Indicated treatment: oral pan-JAK inhibitor, 5-10 mg twice daily. V was clipped by 5 bases and J by 6 bases, with 11 bases between them. The CDR3 contains 12 residues. Germline V gives CDR1 SGHRS, CDR2 YFSETQ.

This chain joins TRBV5-1 and TRBJ1-1, with D perhaps TRBD1 (5 bases). Source: CD4+ T cells sorted from blood, taken at week 4, from a patient treated with tofacitinib. The origin of this receptor is a human donor with alopecia areata. The CDR3 sequence is CASSQSGPEAFF. For the CDR3, the DNA is TGCGCCAGCAGTCAATCAGGGCCTGAAGCTTTCTTT.